This T cell receptor (beta chain) was documented in a study of T cell responses to AZD1222 COVID-19 vaccine (dated by TCRdb to about 2021). For the wider study: A total of 233 trial participants underwent TCR sequencing, of whom nearly 210 received two doses of AZD1222 and about 25 received two doses of the MenACWY control vaccine. Trial participants were enrolled into age subgroups of 18-55, 56-69 and 70-plus years, which contained about 150, 28 and 57 TCR-sequenced participants, respectively. Beyond this particular receptor, the publication reports: Most participants were white British and females outnumbered males, and the authors suggested that clonal diversity may have been underestimated. Epitopes outside the regions mutated in the B.1.351 and B.1.1.7 variants were reportedly recognized by nearly half of the unique spike-specific TCRs. Conclusions about previously exposed vaccinees are limited because only five to seven AZD1222 recipients were SARS-CoV-2 seropositive at baseline. The vaccine-associated CD4 TCRs covered the entire spike protein, and the dominant responses fell in regions 160-218 and 743-854. A significant rise in spike-specific TCR breadth and depth was observed after two AZD1222 doses relative to day 0 and relative to MenACWY recipients. In the small 56-69-year group, the increase in depth fell short of significance, most likely because of low power. Because no samples from the day 14 peak response were available, repertoires could be characterized only after the peak T cell response.

The CDR3 regions of human TCRbeta chains were subjected to immunosequencing. As for the authors' bioinformatics: Repertoire TCRs were checked for matches against a reference library of SARS-CoV-2-specific TCRs that had been generated using the MIRA antigen-specificity platform. Breadth was defined as the fraction of unique TCRs that were SARS-CoV-2-associated, and depth was defined as the fraction of total T cells that were SARS-CoV-2-associated. Each spike-specific TCR was assigned to its reactive spike region and to a CD4 or CD8 class using the MIRA data. Log10-transformed breadth and depth values were compared by one-way ANOVA with Sidak's multiple comparisons tests. TCRdb re-hosts the immuneACCESS table, in-frame sequences only. Its copies lack some clones; in the studies checked, an unresolved V gene accounts for under half of them, and the cause for the rest is not known. V and J calls and clone size are copied from that table; D and trimming were computed from the DNA. Recorded for this sample are roughly 90,000 clones; around 89% of them occurred a single time. Roughly 2.7% of the sample is taken by the ten largest.

The CDR1 and CDR2 encoded by the germline V gene are SGHDT and YYEEEE. Trimming takes 0 bases from V and 1 base from J, and the germline ends sit 11 bases apart. Inclusive of the bounding cysteine and phenylalanine, the CDR3 is 16 residues long. The DNA shown is the 48-base CDR3, in frame from base 1. On this clone: No antigen is known for it. No base-level quality is on record; no much larger clone is a single base apart.

The intended sense of this specimen's time point label: about 28 days (+/-7) after the second vaccine dose. Because spike-specific TCR depth and breadth did not differ between the two schedules, AZD1222 recipients who got a second dose at roughly 4 weeks were pooled with those who got a second dose at roughly 12 weeks. The vaccinee samples were drawn from two UK trials, COV001 and COV002, one of which was a single-blind randomized controlled phase 2/3 trial testing AZD1222 (ChAdOx1 nCoV-19) in healthy adults. Trial participant PBMC samples were collected at day 0 and day 28 after the second dose for TCRbeta chain sequencing.

The input for sequencing was peripheral blood, taken 28 days after the second AZD1222 dose. The rearrangement joined TRBV5-6 to TRBJ1-3, with the D gene not clear enough to name. The receptor comes from an adult who received the AZD1222 COVID-19 vaccine. The CDR3 region: CASSLAGGFSGNTIYF. The DNA sequence is as follows: TGTGCCAGCAGCTTGGCCGGAGGGTTTTCTGGAAACACCATATATTTT.